The 16 T cell receptor beta chains reported below all come from one sample, sequenced in a study of T cells in Graves' hyperthyroidism and ophthalmopathy. Amplified TCR beta CDR3 regions derived from RNA transcripts. Researchers ran a first-round RT-PCR on the TCR CDR3 using the HTBI primer set. A single record per CDR3 protein comes from TCRdb applying MiXCR to the multiplex PCR reads. This sample carries about 740,000 distinct CDR3 sequences, around 15% of them seen once, and the ten largest clones take about 10%. Sequenced material: blood. The receptors originated from a woman under 30 with Graves' hyperthyroidism.

This clonotype was counted at least ten times. The chain couples TRBV7-9 to TRBJ2-1, with 13 bases identical to TRBD2. The CDR3 loop spans 17 amino acids. V was pared by 5 bases and J by 4 bases, with 8 bases of the junction left unmatched. Per germline, CDR1 SEHNR and CDR2 FQNEAQ (reference sequence). CDR3 bases: TGTGCCAGCAGCCCCAGGACTAGCGGGAGCAAATACAATGAGCAGTTCTTC. It is translated as CASSPRTSGSKYNEQFF.

This chain uses TRBV20-1 with TRBJ2-5; weak D call: TRBD2 (6 bases). V was trimmed by 0 bases and J by 5 bases, leaving 13 bases between them. The CDR3 consists of 14 residues. Germline V gives CDR1 DFQATT, CDR2 SNEGSKA (reference sequence). The DNA for the CDR3 is TGCAGTGCTAGAGATTTACGGGAGAAGGAGACCCAGTACTTC. This codes for CSARDLREKETQYF.

This clonotype has a count of ten or more. The V and J genes are TRBV19 and TRBJ1-6, with D possibly being TRBD1 (6 bases). The CDR3 extends over 16 amino acids. Trimming removed 8 bases from V and 5 bases from J, with 19 bases in between. Germline V gives CDR1 LNHDA, CDR2 SQIVND (reference sequence). The CDR3 nucleotides read TGTGCCAGTTCTTTACAAGGGGGGCTTAATAATTCACCCCTCCACTTT. Its translation: CASSLQGGLNNSPLHF.

In the case of this clonotype: With a much larger clone just one base away, this may be a read error. The chain uses TRBV6-1 and TRBJ2-2; possibly TRBD2 for D (5 bases). Germline CDR1 reads MNHNS; CDR2 reads SASEGT. The CDR3 covers 14 residues. Here the CDR3 reads CASRKPENTGELSF. The CDR3, as DNA: TGTGCCAGCAGAAAGCCGGAGAACACCGGGGAGCTGTCTTTT.

The chain combines TRBV6-2 or TRBV6-3 with TRBJ2-3; 8 bases match TRBD2. This CDR3 is built from 12 residues. Trimming at V came to 6 bases and at J to 13 bases, leaving 9 bases not matched to a gene. CDR1 and CDR2 from the germline V gene are MNHEY and SVGEGT. CDR3 nucleotide sequence: TGTGCCAGCAGCAGTCGAGCGGGAGAAAAGTATTTT. This gives the protein CASSSRAGEKYF.

This clonotype was seen a few times. DNA of the CDR3: TGCAGCGTCCCCTGGTTAGGGGCCAGCCAAGAGACCCAGTACTTC. This sequence encodes CSVPWLGASQETQYF. V is TRBV29-1 and J is TRBJ2-5, with TRBD1 as a possible D gene (5 bases). Per the germline V gene, CDR1 is SQVTM and CDR2 is ANQGSEA. Between the trimmed V and J ends, which lost 6 bases and 1 base, there was a span of 18 bases. The CDR3 is 15 amino acids. The full variable domain, its missing parts supplied by reference TRBV29-1 and TRBJ2-5, is SAVISQKPSRDICQRGTSLTIQCQVDSQVTMMFWYRQQPGQSLTLIATANQGSEATYESGFVIDKFPISRPNLTFSTLTVSNMSPEDSSIYLCSVPWLGASQETQYFGPGTRLLVL.

The table lists this clonotype with many counts. The V gene is TRBV30, the J gene TRBJ2-7, with a possible D match to TRBD1 (5 bases). The CDR3 consists of 14 residues. Trimming removed 1 base from V and 2 bases from J, with 12 bases in between. The germline gives CDR1 GTSNPN, CDR2 SVGIG (reference sequence). CDR3 amino acids: CAWSGGGATYEQYF. The DNA for the CDR3 is TGTGCCTGGAGTGGGGGCGGAGCGACCTACGAGCAGTACTTC.

This clonotype was picked up many times. The chain recombines TRBV28 with TRBJ2-6; D is undetermined. The V and J ends lost 5 bases and 0 bases respectively, with 8 bases between them. The CDR3 contains 15 residues. The germline CDR1 and CDR2 sequences are MDHEN and SYDVKM. For the CDR3, the DNA is TGTGCCAGCAGTCTATCAGGCTCTGGGGCCAACGTCCTGACTTTC. Translating it yields CASSLSGSGANVLTF.

This clonotype was counted a few times. The chain carries TRBV5-6 and TRBJ2-5, with D hard to call. Germline V gene lookup returns CDR1 SGHDT and CDR2 YYEEEE. This CDR3 spans 14 amino acids. V was cut by 4 bases and J by 3 bases, with 13 bases left in between. The CDR3 sequence is CASSRPFGEETQYF. Written as DNA, the CDR3 is TGTGCCAGCAGCCGTCCCTTTGGGGAAGAGACCCAGTACTTC. The full variable domain, rest sourced from reference TRBV5-6 and TRBJ2-5, is DAGVTQSPTHLIKTRGQQVTLRCSPKSGHDTVSWYQQALGQGPQFIFQYYEEEERQRGNFPDRFSGHQFPNYSSELNVNALLLGDSALYLCASSRPFGEETQYFGPGTRLLVL.

This clonotype was detected a few times. CDR3 in DNA: TGTGCCAGCAGTGGACTAGCGGGAGGGCCTAGGTCCTACGAGCAGTACTTC. Translating gives CASSGLAGGPRSYEQYF. V gene TRBV7-2 combines with J gene TRBJ2-7; 15 bases agree with TRBD2. Trimming at V came to 6 bases and at J to 1 base, leaving 7 bases not matched to a gene. Germline V gene lookup returns CDR1 SGHTA and CDR2 FQGNSA. This CDR3 is 17 amino acids long.

The chain uses TRBV15 and TRBJ2-7; no clear D. This CDR3 region has 14 residues. The germline V and J ends were trimmed by 3 bases and 1 base, with 10 bases remaining between them. CDR1 is LNHNV, CDR2 YYDKDF, per germline (reference sequence). The CDR3 sequence: CATSSGLVSYEQYF. The DNA of the CDR3 is TGTGCCACCAGCAGTGGATTGGTTTCCTACGAGCAGTACTTC.

This clonotype was observed many times. This sequence joins TRBV5-6 and TRBJ1-2, with TRBD1 identical over 7 bases. CDR3 length: 15 residues. Germline-derived CDR1 and CDR2 are SGHDT and YYEEEE. Trimming removed 4 bases from V and 3 bases from J; junction bases left unmatched: 9. This CDR3 reads CASSQQGGADYGYTF. The CDR3 DNA follows: TGTGCCAGCAGCCAGCAGGGGGGCGCAGACTATGGCTACACCTTC.

This clonotype was counted between two and nine times. The V and J genes are TRBV7-9 and TRBJ2-3; D may correspond to TRBD1 or TRBD2 (5 bases each). Trimming took off 5 bases at V and 4 bases at J, with 16 bases between the two ends. CDR1 is SEHNR and CDR2 is FQNEAQ in the germline V gene (reference sequence). This CDR3 contains 15 residues. The CDR3 protein is CASSRRTGGADTQYF. CDR3 nucleotide sequence: TGTGCCAGCAGCCGTCGGACTGGGGGTGCAGATACGCAGTATTTT. Together with reference TRBV7-9 and TRBJ2-3, the CDR3 gives the full variable domain: DTGVSQNPRHKITKRGQNVTFRCDPISEHNRLYWYRQTLGQGPEFLTYFQNEAQLEKSRLLSDRFSAERPKGSFSTLEIQRTEQGDSAMYLCASSRRTGGADTQYFGPGTRLTVL.

There are many counts of this clonotype. V and J are TRBV6-1 and TRBJ2-7, with 9 bases aligning to TRBD1. The CDR3 sequence is 15 residues long. The V gene end was trimmed by 5 bases and the J gene end by 2 bases; junction bases not matched to a gene: 7. From germline, CDR1 is MNHNS and CDR2 SASEGT. The chain's CDR3 is CASSTATGGTYEQYF. The CDR3 DNA sequence: TGTGCCAGCAGTACCGCGACAGGGGGGACCTACGAGCAGTACTTC.

This clonotype was detected ten times or more. The CDR3: CASSPLPGGEAFF. DNA for the CDR3: TGCGCCAGCAGCCCATTACCGGGCGGTGAAGCTTTCTTT. The gene calls are TRBV4-1 and TRBJ1-1, with D unclear. CDR3 length equals 13 residues. V lost 4 bases, J lost 7 bases, and 13 bases lay in between. Germline loops: CDR1 MGHRA, CDR2 YSYEKL.

The V and J genes are TRBV28 and TRBJ2-7; maybe TRBD2 (5 bases). The CDR3 has 15 amino acids. Per the germline V gene, CDR1 is MDHEN and CDR2 is SYDVKM. V gave up 9 bases and J gave up 0 bases, with 18 bases separating them. Here the CDR3 reads CASLPEGGNSYEQYF. The DNA of the CDR3 is TGTGCCAGTCTACCTGAGGGCGGAAACTCCTACGAGCAGTACTTC.